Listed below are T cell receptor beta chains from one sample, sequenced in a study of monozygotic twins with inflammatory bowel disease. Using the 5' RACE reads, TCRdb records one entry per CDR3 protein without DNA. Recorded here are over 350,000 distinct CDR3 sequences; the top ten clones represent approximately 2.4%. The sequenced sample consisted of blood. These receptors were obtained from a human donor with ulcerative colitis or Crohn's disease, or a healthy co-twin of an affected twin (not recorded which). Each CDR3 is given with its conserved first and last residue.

CDR3 protein: CSAFRGGVGTEAFF
J gene: TRBJ1-1
V gene: TRBV20-1

CDR3 protein: CSVPQVLTEAFF
J gene: TRBJ1-1
V gene: TRBV20-1

CDR3 protein: CASHLGGLLHF
J gene: TRBJ1-5
V gene: TRBV5-1

CDR3 protein: CASSRQGVNTEAFF
J gene: TRBJ1-1
V gene: TRBV6-1

CDR3 protein: CATSRDTGVGANVLTF
J gene: TRBJ2-6
V gene: TRBV15

CDR3 protein: CATSGGPAYGELFF
J gene: TRBJ2-2
V gene: TRBV6-1

CDR3 protein: CASRAGGGGNDEQFF
J gene: TRBJ2-1
V gene: TRBV7-9

CDR3 protein: CSARLGRGSSYEQYF
J gene: TRBJ2-7
V gene: TRBV20-1

CDR3 protein: CATGEDGGSLNEQFF
J gene: TRBJ2-1
V gene: TRBV24-1

CDR3 protein: CASSQYEKLFF
J gene: TRBJ1-4
V gene: TRBV7-2

CDR3 protein: CSARVRHLYQETQYF
J gene: TRBJ2-5
V gene: TRBV20-1

CDR3 protein: CASSYMDPGLFF
J gene: TRBJ2-2
V gene: TRBV12-3/TRBV12-4

CDR3 protein: CASSQSRDPEQYF
J gene: TRBJ2-7
V gene: TRBV23-1

CDR3 protein: CARSDDRHSNQPQHF
J gene: TRBJ1-5
V gene: TRBV5-3

CDR3 protein: CASSSVGQGKEKLFF
J gene: TRBJ1-4
V gene: TRBV5-4

CDR3 protein: CSARLAGVGDTQYF
J gene: TRBJ2-3
V gene: TRBV20-1

CDR3 protein: CASSPNMNTEAFF
J gene: TRBJ1-1
V gene: TRBV28

CDR3 protein: CASSQDWTSGGLYNEQFF
J gene: TRBJ2-1
V gene: TRBV4-3

CDR3 protein: CSVRRDQSGGELFF
J gene: TRBJ2-2
V gene: TRBV29-1

CDR3 protein: CASSLVEGGEYF
J gene: TRBJ2-3
V gene: TRBV7-9

CDR3 protein: CASSSARRTDTQYF
J gene: TRBJ2-3
V gene: TRBV7-2

CDR3 protein: CASSARTAKEVEKLFF
J gene: TRBJ1-4
V gene: TRBV25-1

CDR3 protein: CASSFLGGYNEQFF
J gene: TRBJ2-1
V gene: TRBV7-2

CDR3 protein: CASSLVGGLADFPYEQYF
J gene: TRBJ2-7
V gene: TRBV11-2

CDR3 protein: CATSWSGQSYEQYF
J gene: TRBJ2-7
V gene: TRBV15

CDR3 protein: CASSPGTPDNYGYTF
J gene: TRBJ1-2
V gene: TRBV18

CDR3 protein: CASSVDRSNYGYTF
J gene: TRBJ1-2
V gene: TRBV9

CDR3 protein: CSAQQASGLLYNEQFF
J gene: TRBJ2-1
V gene: TRBV20-1

CDR3 protein: CASSRDGLRDTQYF
J gene: TRBJ2-3
V gene: TRBV5-1

CDR3 protein: CSVLGVAGDQETQYF
J gene: TRBJ2-5
V gene: TRBV20-1

CDR3 protein: CASSLTGEYGYTF
J gene: TRBJ1-2
V gene: TRBV13

CDR3 protein: CSVTGTQTIQYF
J gene: TRBJ2-4
V gene: TRBV29-1

CDR3 protein: CASSTRDRGNTEAFF
J gene: TRBJ1-1
V gene: TRBV7-8

CDR3 protein: CASSLRLRTSTDTQYF
J gene: TRBJ2-3
V gene: TRBV11-2

CDR3 protein: CASSQRNTSGAARYNEQFF
J gene: TRBJ2-1
V gene: TRBV3-1

CDR3 protein: CASSLQGNLHSDGNEQFF
J gene: TRBJ2-1
V gene: TRBV11-1